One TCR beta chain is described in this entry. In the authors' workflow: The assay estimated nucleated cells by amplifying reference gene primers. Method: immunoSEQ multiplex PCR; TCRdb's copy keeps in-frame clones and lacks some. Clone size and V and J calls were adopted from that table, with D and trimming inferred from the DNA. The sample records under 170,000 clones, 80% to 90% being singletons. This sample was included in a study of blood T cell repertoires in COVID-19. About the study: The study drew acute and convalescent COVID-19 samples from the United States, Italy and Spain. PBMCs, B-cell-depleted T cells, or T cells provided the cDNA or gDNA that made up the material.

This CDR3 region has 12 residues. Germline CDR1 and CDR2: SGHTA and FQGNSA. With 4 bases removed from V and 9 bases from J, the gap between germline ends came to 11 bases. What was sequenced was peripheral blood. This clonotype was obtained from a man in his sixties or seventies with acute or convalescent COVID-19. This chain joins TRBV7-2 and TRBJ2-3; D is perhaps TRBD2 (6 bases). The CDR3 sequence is CASSSPTRTQYF. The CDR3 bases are TGTGCCAGCAGCTCGCCGACTAGAACGCAGTATTTT.